These 24 T cell receptor beta chains were all obtained from the same sample, sequenced in a study of T cells in Graves' hyperthyroidism and ophthalmopathy. RNA transcripts served as the template for amplifying TCR beta CDR3 regions. HTBI primers were employed in a first-round RT-PCR of the TCR CDR3. Each CDR3 protein gets one entry after TCRdb re-called the multiplex PCR reads with MiXCR. Among 550,000 to 700,000 distinct CDR3 sequences listed, 40% to 55% were seen once. Sequencing was carried out using peripheral blood or thyroid tissue (not recorded which). The receptors shown here come from an adult woman with Graves' disease, either hyperthyroidism or ophthalmopathy (not recorded which).

The rearrangement joins TRBV5-1 to TRBJ1-4; 8 positions agree with TRBD1. This CDR3 has 15 residues. Germline CDR1 is SGHRS and CDR2 is YFSETQ. The V gene end was trimmed by 3 bases and the J gene end by 4 bases; junction bases not matched to a gene: 5. CDR3 sequence (DNA): TGCGCCAGCAGCTCCCGGACAGGGATTAATGAAAAACTGTTTTTT. Its translation is CASSSRTGINEKLFF. The whole variable domain, filled in from reference TRBV5-1 and TRBJ1-4, reads KAGVTQTPRYLIKTRGQQVTLSCSPISGHRSVSWYQQTPGQGLQFLFEYFSETQRNKGNFPGRFSGRQFSNSRSEMNVSTLELGDSALYLCASSSRTGINEKLFFGSGTQLSVL.

The count of this clonotype is one. CDR3: CASSLSWAGGTQYF. In DNA form, the CDR3 reads TGTGCCAGCAGCCTTAGCTGGGCCGGTGGGACCCAGTACTTC. This chain connects TRBV7-2 to TRBJ2-5; D is unclear. Germline CDR1 is SGHTA and CDR2 is FQGNSA. V lost 5 bases, J lost 7 bases, and 17 bases lay in between. The CDR3 is made up of 14 amino acids.

This clonotype was counted many times. The chain joins TRBV28 to TRBJ2-5; D possibly corresponds to TRBD1 (6 bases). Germline lookup yields CDR1 MDHEN and CDR2 SYDVKM. This CDR3 region has 13 residues. V was shortened by 8 bases and J by 1 base, with 11 bases between the two germline ends. CDR3 coding DNA: TGTGCCAGCTCAACAGGGACCCAAGAGACCCAGTACTTC. Its translation: CASSTGTQETQYF.

V gene TRBV29-1 combines with J gene TRBJ1-1; the D is unclear. The germline CDR1 and CDR2 sequences are SQVTM and ANQGSEA. This CDR3 spans 11 amino acids. The germline V and J ends were trimmed by 7 bases and 1 base, with 7 bases remaining between them. As DNA, the CDR3 is TGCAGCGCCCGACCGAACACTGAAGCTTTCTTT. It translates to CSARPNTEAFF.

This clonotype was seen many times. The chain employs TRBV27 and TRBJ1-2, with D uncertain. Germline lookup yields CDR1 MNHEY and CDR2 SMNVEV (reference sequence). V lost 2 bases and J 4 bases, leaving 11 bases between the germline ends. The CDR3 extends over 14 amino acids. CDR3 region: CASSLKGAFYGYTF. CDR3 nucleotide sequence: TGTGCCAGCAGTTTAAAAGGCGCATTCTATGGCTACACCTTC.

The chain recombines TRBV20-1 with TRBJ2-5; tentative D call: TRBD1 (5 bases). Germline loops: CDR1 DFQATT, CDR2 SNEGSKA (reference sequence). The length of the CDR3 is 15 residues. V was shortened by 0 bases and J by 5 bases, with 16 bases between the two germline ends. DNA of the CDR3: TGCAGTGCTAGAGATCCAAAAGGGGCCGGGGAGACCCAGTACTTC. Translation gives CSARDPKGAGETQYF.

The V call is TRBV20-1, the J call TRBJ2-5; D perhaps matches TRBD1 (7 bases). This CDR3 has 11 amino acids. The germline V and J ends were trimmed by 7 bases and 5 bases, with 11 bases remaining between them. The germline CDR1 and CDR2 sequences are DFQATT and SNEGSKA (reference sequence). The CDR3 reads CSDAGGETQYF. DNA for the CDR3: TGCAGTGACGCAGGGGGGGAGACCCAGTACTTC.

This clonotype occurred many times. V and J are TRBV19 and TRBJ2-7, with a tentative D call TRBD2 (5 bases). This CDR3 is 14 amino acids long. The V end lost 5 bases, the J end lost 0 bases, and 11 bases lay between the germline ends. CDR1 is LNHDA and CDR2 is SQIVND in the germline V gene (reference sequence). The CDR3 coding sequence is TGTGCCAGTAGTGGCCAGCGGAACTCCTACGAGCAGTACTTC. Encoded protein: CASSGQRNSYEQYF.

This clonotype has ten or more counts. The V gene is TRBV29-1, the J gene TRBJ2-5; TRBD2 matches 9 bases. Trimming at V came to 4 bases and at J to 0 bases, leaving 6 bases not matched to a gene. This CDR3 region has 15 residues. Germline V gene lookup returns CDR1 SQVTM and CDR2 ANQGSEA. DNA of the CDR3: TGCAGCGTTGGTACTAGCGGGCAGTACCAAGAGACCCAGTACTTC. This sequence encodes CSVGTSGQYQETQYF.

This clonotype was found a few times. The rearrangement uses TRBV7-9 and TRBJ1-6, with 7 bases lining up with TRBD1. The germline V gene encodes CDR1 SEHNR and CDR2 FQNEAQ (reference sequence). V lost 8 bases and J lost 11; bases outside the gene matches: 15. There are 15 residues in the CDR3. The CDR3 loop reads CASRPGQTGLAPLHF. CDR3 in DNA: TGTGCCAGCCGGCCGGGACAGACAGGGTTGGCACCCCTCCACTTT.

This clonotype was picked up many times. The V gene is TRBV2, the J gene TRBJ2-7; no firm D call. V lost 7 bases, J lost 2 bases, and 12 bases lay in between. The CDR3 extends over 13 amino acids. Germline V CDR1 and CDR2: SNHLY, FYNNEI. CDR3 coding DNA: TGTGCCAGCAAATTTGACGGTGCCTACGAGCAGTACTTC. It translates to CASKFDGAYEQYF.

V is TRBV29-1 and J is TRBJ1-1; unclear D gene. Per the germline V gene, CDR1 is SQVTM and CDR2 is ANQGSEA. The V and J ends lost 4 bases and 8 bases respectively, with 14 bases between them. CDR3 size: 12 residues. The CDR3 loop is CSVGPGTPEAFF. DNA for the CDR3: TGCAGCGTTGGCCCAGGCACGCCAGAAGCTTTCTTT.

The chain uses TRBV28 and TRBJ2-2; no reliable D call. This CDR3 is 13 amino acids long. Trimming pared 2 bases from V and 6 bases from J, leaving 7 bases between. Germline assignment: CDR1 MDHEN and CDR2 SYDVKM. The CDR3 DNA sequence: TGTGCCAGCAGTTTAAACGATCCCGGGGAGCTGTTTTTT. It translates to CASSLNDPGELFF.

As concerns this clonotype: An end of the junction differs from the germline gene, which may be a read error. The rearrangement uses TRBV7-2 and TRBJ2-7; 10 bases agree with TRBD2. Germline V gene sequence: CDR1 SGHTA, CDR2 FQGNSA. The CDR3 loop spans 16 amino acids. CDR3 sequence: CASSLNAPLAGEPRHF. Here the CDR3 DNA reads TGCGCCAGCAGCTTAAACGCCCCGCTAGCGGGAGAACCTAGGCACTTC.

This clonotype was seen many times. The V call is TRBV10-3, the J call TRBJ2-5; D remains ambiguous. There are 14 residues in the CDR3. V was pared by 7 bases and J by 1 base, with 13 bases between. CDR1 and CDR2 (germline): ENHRY, SYGVKD. The CDR3 nucleotides read TGTGCCATCAAAAAAGAAGCGAGCCAAGAGACCCAGTACTTC. This translates into CAIKKEASQETQYF.

The V gene is TRBV7-6, the J gene TRBJ1-3; D is uncertain. CDR1 is SGHVS and CDR2 is FNYEAQ in the germline V gene. V gave up 6 bases and J gave up 0 bases, with 12 bases separating them. This CDR3 has 15 amino acids. The CDR3 loop reads CASSPRWGSGNTIYF. The CDR3 region has the DNA TGTGCCAGCAGTCCGAGGTGGGGCTCTGGAAACACCATATATTTT. Filled out from reference TRBV7-6 and TRBJ1-3, the complete variable domain reads GAGVSQSPRYKVTKRGQDVALRCDPISGHVSLYWYRQALGQGPEFLTYFNYEAQQDKSGLPNDRFSAERPEGSISTLTIQRTEQRDSAMYRCASSPRWGSGNTIYFGEGSWLTVV.

The V and J genes are TRBV12-3 or TRBV12-4 and TRBJ1-5; D is unresolved. Trimming shortened V by 3 bases and J by 1 base, and 7 bases separated the two germline ends. This CDR3 has 14 amino acids. The DNA for the CDR3 is TGTGCCAGCAGTTTCCTACTCAGCAATCAGCCCCAGCATTTT. Translating gives CASSFLLSNQPQHF.

This chain uses TRBV28 with TRBJ1-3; the D is unclear. V was cut by 1 base and J by 0 bases, with 7 bases left in between. The CDR3 runs 15 residues. Germline V gives CDR1 MDHEN, CDR2 SYDVKM. CDR3 nucleotide sequence: TGTGCCAGCAGTTTATTGTGGAGCTCTGGAAACACCATATATTTT. This translates into CASSLLWSSGNTIYF.

This clonotype occurred many times. V gene TRBV4-1 combines with J gene TRBJ2-5, with a weak D call TRBD1 (5 bases). The CDR3 totals 15 residues. The germline CDR1 and CDR2 sequences are MGHRA and YSYEKL. Trimming cost V 3 bases and J 1 base, with 12 bases left between them. This CDR3 is CASSQFRQSQETQYF. The CDR3 DNA sequence: TGCGCCAGCAGCCAGTTCCGACAGTCCCAAGAGACCCAGTACTTC.

V gene TRBV30 combines with J gene TRBJ1-1; TRBD1 is a possible D gene (6 bases). The CDR3 runs 13 residues. With 2 bases removed from V and 6 bases from J, the gap between germline ends came to 13 bases. Germline V gives CDR1 GTSNPN, CDR2 SVGIG (reference sequence). CDR3 DNA sequence: TGTGCCTGGAGTCCGGGGGGGCTATCTGAAGCTTTCTTT. Its translation is CAWSPGGLSEAFF.

The table lists this clonotype with a count of one. CDR3 in DNA: TGTGCCAGCAGAGCCGTCGACAGTAACTATGGCTACACCTTC. Translation: CASRAVDSNYGYTF. The gene calls are TRBV25-1 and TRBJ1-2; a possible D gene is TRBD1 (5 bases). Germline CDR1 and CDR2: MGHDK and SYGVNS. V lost 6 bases and J 1 base, leaving 12 bases between the germline ends. The CDR3 is 14 amino acids.

This clonotype appeared many times. This sequence joins TRBV25-1 and TRBJ2-2, with D possibly being TRBD2 (5 bases). Germline V gives CDR1 MGHDK, CDR2 SYGVNS. The CDR3 covers 13 residues. Between the trimmed V and J ends, which lost 2 bases and 5 bases, there was a span of 6 bases. The CDR3 here is CASSEGRTGELFF. CDR3 DNA: TGTGCCAGCAGTGAAGGGAGAACCGGGGAGCTGTTTTTT.

This clonotype was observed at least ten times. The rearrangement joins TRBV7-2 to TRBJ1-6, with 10 bases aligning to TRBD1. Germline loops: CDR1 SGHTA, CDR2 FQGNSA. The CDR3 loop spans 15 amino acids. The V gene end was trimmed by 2 bases and the J gene end by 7 bases; junction bases not matched to a gene: 2. CDR3 DNA: TGTGCCAGCAGCTTACGGACAGGGGGAAATTCACCCCTCCACTTT. Its protein product is CASSLRTGGNSPLHF.

This clonotype has ten or more counts. The chain employs TRBV19 and TRBJ2-5, with D hard to call. Trimming took off 2 bases at V and 2 bases at J, with 9 bases between the two ends. This CDR3 contains 14 residues. Germline lookup yields CDR1 LNHDA and CDR2 SQIVND (reference sequence). CDR3 bases: TGTGCCAGTAGTATAACTACGGCTCAAGAGACCCAGTACTTC. Protein sequence: CASSITTAQETQYF.